The entry that follows covers one T cell receptor (beta chain) sequence. Its specificity is not known. These data come from a study of cytomegalovirus exposure and HLA in healthy donors. The junction had 8 bases not matched to a gene; V was cut back by 4 bases and J by 4 bases. The CDR3 loop spans 16 amino acids. Germline-derived CDR1 and CDR2 are SGHNT and YYREEE (reference sequence). Study observations and caveats: Judged likely to be a sequencing artifact was a cluster of highly shared sequence variants. More clonal expansion characterized HLA-associated TCR beta chains than equally common others in a later analysis.

PCR amplification relied on 60 Vbeta primers (plus 13 Jbeta primers). Libraries were prepared by immunoSEQ multiplex PCR; TCRdb keeps only in-frame clonotypes and omits some of them. The sample contains approximately 210,000 clones, roughly 78% of which appear only once. This clonotype was obtained from a girl between 5 and 17 years old in good health and CMV-seropositive. Sequenced material: PBMCs. V usage is TRBV5-4 and J usage is TRBJ1-5, with 10 bases identical to TRBD1. CDR3 sequence reads: CASSRRQGALNQPQHF. CDR3 sequence (DNA): TGTGCCAGCAGCCGAAGACAGGGGGCGTTAAATCAGCCCCAGCATTTT.